Listed below are T cell receptor beta chains from one sample, sequenced in a study of blood T cell repertoires in COVID-19. Sequencing used immunoSEQ multiplex PCR; TCRdb keeps in-frame clones, though not all of them. The sample has fewer than 250,000 clones; roughly four fifths are singletons. The specimen sequenced was peripheral blood. These TCRs come from a woman in her thirties or forties with active or convalescent COVID-19. Each CDR3 is given with its conserved first and last residue. A D gene is named only where the DNA matches it firmly. The size of a clone is reported for some rows only, either as once, few or many, or as a class for expanded clones.

TRBV18	-	-	TRBJ2-7	TGTGCCAGCTCACAGGGGTACCACGAGCAGTACTTC	CASSQGYHEQYF
TRBV5-1	-	-	TRBJ2-1	TGCGCCAGCAGCAGCCAAAGTCCCAACAATGAGCAGTTCTTC	CASSSQSPNNEQFF
TRBV10-3	TRBD1	-	TRBJ1-1	TGTGCCATCAGTGGGGACAGGGGAGGCACTGAAGCTTTCTTT	CAISGDRGGTEAFF
TRBV30	-	-	TRBJ1-1	TGTGCCTGGACCGAATACGACAGGACCGGGGGGGGAGCTTTCTTT	CAWTEYDRTGGGAFF
TRBV19	-	-	TRBJ1-1	TGTGCCAGTAGTGAAGACAGGTGGGCCACTGAAGCTTTCTTT	CASSEDRWATEAFF
TRBV19	-	-	TRBJ1-1	TGTGCCAGTACCCCCCAATTGGCCACTGAAGCTTTCTTT	CASTPQLATEAFF
TRBV7-8	TRBD2	-	TRBJ2-7	TGTGCCAGCAGCACACGACTAGCGGGGGGCGACCACTTACCTTACGAGCAGTACTTC	CASSTRLAGGDHLPYEQYF
TRBV9	-	-	TRBJ1-1	TGTGCCAGCGGGTCCGGGGTGGGAAGGACTGAAGCTTTCTTT	CASGSGVGRTEAFF
TRBV10-2	TRBD1	once	TRBJ1-1	TGCGCCAGCAGGGGGGACAGGGAGAACACTGAAGCTTTCTTT	CASRGDRENTEAFF
TRBV29-1	TRBD1	-	TRBJ1-4	TGCAGCGTGCTTTCAGGGGGTAGGGAAAAACTGTTTTTT	CSVLSGGREKLFF
TRBV7-2	-	-	TRBJ1-5	TGTGCCAGCAGCTTAGGGTCTCAGGGTTATAGCAATCAGCCCCAGCATTTT	CASSLGSQGYSNQPQHF